Below are 24 T cell receptor beta chains sequenced from a single sample in a study of PD-1 and CTLA-4 blockade in melanoma. The assay was immunoSEQ multiplex PCR, and TCRdb's table has in-frame clones only and misses some. The table shows tens of thousands of clones, with around 88% occurring only once. The sequencing used CD8+ T cells from peripheral blood, collected before anti-PD-1 treatment. These receptors came from a human donor with melanoma.

This clone was observed once. The genes are TRBV7-2 and TRBJ2-7; 10 bases map to TRBD2. Germline V gene lookup returns CDR1 SGHTA and CDR2 FQGNSA. J lost 2 bases, V lost 2 bases, and 0 bases had no gene match. The CDR3 consists of 14 residues. CDR3 loop: CASSLSGGAYEQYF. DNA of the CDR3: TGTGCCAGCAGCTTAAGCGGGGGGGCCTACGAGCAGTACTTC.

This clone came up once. As DNA, the CDR3 is TGTGCCAGCAGCTTAGATCACCTGAGCTCCTACAATGAGCAGTTCTTC. Its translation is CASSLDHLSSYNEQFF. This sequence joins TRBV7-9 and TRBJ2-1; no firm D call. The V and J ends lost 1 base and 0 bases respectively, with 10 bases between them. Looked up from germline, CDR1 is SEHNR and CDR2 is FQNEAQ (reference sequence). The length of the CDR3 is 16 residues.

V is TRBV28 and J is TRBJ1-1; 7 bases map to TRBD1. CDR3 length: 15 amino acids. Unmatched junction bases numbered 10, after V lost 6 bases and J lost 3 bases. The germline CDR1 and CDR2 sequences are MDHEN and SYDVKM. The CDR3 sequence: CASSAPFDRDTEAFF. CDR3 coding DNA: TGTGCCAGCAGCGCCCCCTTCGACAGGGACACTGAAGCTTTCTTT.

The chain has TRBV4-1 and TRBJ1-1; D call uncertain. Germline V CDR1 and CDR2: MGHRA, YSYEKL. The CDR3 runs 13 residues. V was clipped by 0 bases and J by 5 bases, with 7 bases between them. CDR3 residues: CASSQDSLTEAFF. For the CDR3, the DNA is TGCGCCAGCAGCCAAGATAGCTTAACTGAAGCTTTCTTT.

The gene calls are TRBV25-1 and TRBJ1-1; no clear D gene. The V gene's germline CDR1 is MGHDK and CDR2 SYGVNS. Trimming cost V 8 bases and J 0 bases, with 7 bases left between them. This CDR3 has 12 amino acids. The CDR3 bases are TGTGCCAGCGGGGAGGTGAACACTGAAGCTTTCTTT. Translated: CASGEVNTEAFF.

V gene TRBV27 combines with J gene TRBJ1-1; D may be TRBD1 (6 bases). The CDR3 totals 12 residues. Trimming cost V 7 bases and J 4 bases, with 10 bases left between them. In germline, CDR1 is MNHEY, CDR2 SMNVEV (reference sequence). The CDR3 nucleotides read TGTGCCAGCAAAGAAGGGGGCACTGAAGCTTTCTTT. Protein sequence: CASKEGGTEAFF.

The genes are TRBV28 and TRBJ2-3; tentative D call: TRBD1 (6 bases). The ends were cut back, 10 bases at V and 1 base at J, with 18 bases in the middle. There are 15 residues in the CDR3. The V gene's germline CDR1 is MDHEN and CDR2 SYDVKM. CDR3 DNA: TGTGCCACGGGACACTTCCCTTTACGCACAGATACGCAGTATTTT. This encodes CATGHFPLRTDTQYF. Together with reference TRBV28 and TRBJ2-3, the CDR3 gives the full variable domain: DVKVTQSSRYLVKRTGEKVFLECVQDMDHENMFWYRQDPGLGLRLIYFSYDVKMKEKGDIPEGYSVSREKKERFSLILESASTNQTSMYLCATGHFPLRTDTQYFGPGTRLTVL.

V usage is TRBV9 and J usage is TRBJ2-1, with 11 bases that match TRBD2. Germline V gene data show CDR1 as SGDLS and CDR2 as YYNGEE. The V and J ends lost 0 bases and 7 bases, in that order; junction bases with no gene match: 3. This CDR3 is 15 amino acids long. For the CDR3, the DNA is TGTGCCAGCAGCGTAGTTAGCGGGGGGGCTAATGAGCAGTTCTTC. Translating gives CASSVVSGGANEQFF. Together with reference TRBV9 and TRBJ2-1, the CDR3 gives the full variable domain: DSGVTQTPKHLITATGQRVTLRCSPRSGDLSVYWYQQSLDQGLQFLIQYYNGEERAKGNILERFSAQQFPDLHSELNLSSLELGDSALYFCASSVVSGGANEQFFGPGTRLTVL.

The V call is TRBV30, the J call TRBJ1-6; 10 bases line up with TRBD1. Germline V CDR1 and CDR2: GTSNPN, SVGIG (reference sequence). The CDR3 covers 13 residues. V was clipped by 3 bases and J by 10 bases; unmatched bases: 3. CDR3 nucleotides: TGTGCCTGGAGGGGGACAGGGGAATCACCCCTCCACTTT. Translated, it gives CAWRGTGESPLHF.

A single count supports this clone. CDR3 residues: CASSFLAVVRDTRQETQYF. CDR3 coding DNA: TGTGCCAGCAGCTTCCTCGCGGTCGTCCGGGACACCCGGCAAGAGACCCAGTACTTC. This chain connects TRBV7-8 to TRBJ2-5, with a possible D match to TRBD1 (6 bases). The CDR3 loop spans 19 amino acids. V lost 3 bases and J 2 bases, leaving 25 bases between the germline ends. Germline CDR1 and CDR2: SGHVS and FQNEAQ.

The chain couples TRBV6-2 or TRBV6-3 to TRBJ2-7; 10 bases are shared with TRBD2. The CDR3 totals 16 residues. Germline assignment: CDR1 MNHEY and CDR2 SVGEGT. The ends lost 0 bases at V and 3 bases at J; junction bases unmatched: 5. The CDR3 loop is CASSYSRLAGDYEQYF. The CDR3 region has the DNA TGTGCCAGCAGTTACTCGAGGCTAGCGGGGGACTACGAGCAGTACTTC.

CDR3 sequence: CATSSNYEGYGYTF. The CDR3 DNA follows: TGTGCCACCAGCAGCAATTATGAGGGCTATGGCTACACCTTC. The chain carries TRBV15 and TRBJ1-2; D is unclear. Per the germline V gene, CDR1 is LNHNV and CDR2 is YYDKDF (reference sequence). The CDR3 is 14 amino acids. V was trimmed by 3 bases and J by 4 bases, leaving 12 bases between them.

This chain connects TRBV30 to TRBJ1-4; 7 bases fit TRBD1. Germline V gene lookup returns CDR1 GTSNPN and CDR2 SVGIG (reference sequence). The CDR3 extends over 14 amino acids. Trimming cost V 5 bases and J 5 bases; bases outside gene matches: 8. CDR3 in amino acids: CAWGSGTANEKLFF. For the CDR3, the DNA is TGTGCCTGGGGGAGCGGGACAGCGAATGAAAAACTGTTTTTT.

CDR3 in amino acids: CASSPRPGGDQPQHF. The CDR3 DNA sequence: TGCGCCAGCAGCCCCCGACCCGGAGGGGATCAGCCCCAGCATTTT. V usage is TRBV4-1 and J usage is TRBJ1-5, with D possibly being TRBD1 (5 bases). The CDR3 runs 15 residues. V shed 4 bases and J shed 5 bases, with 15 bases lying between them. Germline CDR1 MGHRA, CDR2 YSYEKL.

The V and J genes are TRBV4-2 and TRBJ1-5; D call uncertain. CDR1 is LGHNA and CDR2 is YNFKEQ in the germline V gene. V gave up 0 bases and J gave up 11 bases, with 14 bases separating them. The CDR3 totals 14 residues. The CDR3 spells CASSQEAGGESQHF. CDR3 bases: TGTGCCAGCAGCCAAGAAGCCGGCGGTGAGTCCCAGCATTTT.

V gene TRBV28 combines with J gene TRBJ2-3; 8 bases fit TRBD2. This CDR3 region has 14 residues. V lost 6 bases to trimming and J lost 2 bases; unmatched junction nucleotides: 4. Germline-derived CDR1 and CDR2 are MDHEN and SYDVKM. The CDR3 here is CASSREGATDTQYF. In nucleotides, the CDR3 is TGTGCCAGCAGCCGGGAGGGAGCCACAGATACGCAGTATTTT.

Concerning this clone: Different DNA sequences within this sample yield the same CDR3. The chain carries TRBV5-6 and TRBJ2-7; D is ambiguous. Trimming cost V 0 bases and J 2 bases, with 6 bases left between them. CDR3 length: 13 amino acids. Germline V lookup: CDR1 SGHDT, CDR2 YYEEEE. CDR3: CASSLGSPYEQYF. Written as DNA, the CDR3 is TGTGCCAGCAGCTTGGGAAGTCCCTACGAGCAGTACTTC.

The chain employs TRBV5-6 and TRBJ1-2, with a weak D call TRBD1 (5 bases). Germline loops: CDR1 SGHDT, CDR2 YYEEEE. The CDR3 has 16 amino acids. V lost 0 bases, J lost 1 base, and 13 bases lay in between. As DNA, the CDR3 is TGTGCCAGCAGCTTGGTTTCGGCGACAGTTAACTATGGCTACACCTTC. As protein: CASSLVSATVNYGYTF.

The J gene is TRBJ2-7, the V gene TRBV2; 10 bases map to TRBD1. Losses at the gene ends were 6 bases for V and 1 base for J; bases not matched to a gene: 9. The CDR3 loop spans 16 amino acids. The germline gives CDR1 SNHLY, CDR2 FYNNEI. The CDR3 DNA sequence: TGTGCCAGCAGGGAAACCGGGACAGGGGTTTCCTACGAGCAGTACTTC. This codes for CASRETGTGVSYEQYF. The variable domain in full, with the rest retrieved from reference TRBV2 and TRBJ2-7, is EPEVTQTPSHQVTQMGQEVILRCVPISNHLYFYWYRQILGQKVEFLVSFYNNEISEKSEIFDDQFSVERPDGSNFTLKIRSTKLEDSAMYFCASRETGTGVSYEQYFGPGTRLTVT.

The chain carries TRBV5-1 and TRBJ2-7; D ambiguous. V was shortened by 0 bases and J by 2 bases, with 6 bases between the two germline ends. The germline gives CDR1 SGHRS, CDR2 YFSETQ. This CDR3 contains 13 residues. The CDR3 DNA reads TGCGCCAGCAGCTTGGAGCCAGCCTACGAGCAGTACTTC. The encoded protein is CASSLEPAYEQYF.

V usage is TRBV6-2 or TRBV6-3 and J usage is TRBJ2-7; either TRBD1 or TRBD2 may supply D (5 bases each). The CDR3 is 13 residues long. Per germline, CDR1 MNHEY and CDR2 SVGEGT. V lost 2 bases to trimming and J lost 6 bases, with 11 bases between them. For the CDR3, the DNA is TGTGCCAGCAGTTACCGGTTGAGGGGCGAGCAGTACTTC. Amino acid sequence: CASSYRLRGEQYF.

This chain connects TRBV7-6 to TRBJ2-2; 8 bases match TRBD1. The CDR3 contains 16 residues. Losses at the gene ends were 3 bases for V and 1 base for J; bases not matched to a gene: 4. CDR1 and CDR2 from the germline V gene are SGHVS and FNYEAQ. CDR3 in amino acids: CASSFLGQGNTGELFF. CDR3 DNA: TGTGCCAGCAGCTTTTTAGGACAGGGGAACACCGGGGAGCTGTTTTTT.

CDR3 region: CASSYSSGGEETQYF. CDR3 nucleotides: TGTGCCAGCAGTTACTCCAGCGGGGGGGAAGAGACCCAGTACTTC. The rearrangement uses TRBV6-5 and TRBJ2-5, with TRBD2 matching over 10 bases. The V and J ends lost 0 bases and 3 bases, in that order; junction bases with no gene match: 1. Germline loops: CDR1 MNHEY, CDR2 SVGAGI. The CDR3 runs to 15 residues.

This chain links TRBV30 with TRBJ1-6, with TRBD1 matching over 7 bases. Germline loops: CDR1 GTSNPN, CDR2 SVGIG (reference sequence). CDR3 length equals 11 residues. V shed 8 bases and J 10 bases; nucleotides not matched to a gene: 5. In DNA form, the CDR3 reads TGTGCCCTAGGGGGCGGATCACCCCTCCACTTT. This sequence encodes CALGGGSPLHF.